These 24 T cell receptor beta chains came from one sample sequenced in a study of resident and recirculating memory T cells in vitiligo. Here immunoSEQ multiplex PCR was the method, and the copy in TCRdb shows in-frame clones only, minus some. Here the sample spans approximately 69,000 clones, approximately 91% being singletons. Sequences were obtained from blood. All receptors come from a male donor with vitiligo.

The genes are TRBV19 and TRBJ1-5; tentatively, D is TRBD1 (5 bases). V was shortened by 9 bases and J by 2 bases, with 26 bases between the two germline ends. Germline CDR1 is LNHDA and CDR2 is SQIVND (reference sequence). The CDR3 length is 18 residues. This CDR3 reads CASDPGLDTIAGNQPQHF. As DNA, the CDR3 is TGTGCCAGCGACCCGGGACTCGATACTATAGCCGGCAATCAGCCCCAGCATTTT. The full variable domain, in which reference TRBV19 and TRBJ1-5 provide the parts outside the CDR3, is DGGITQSPKYLFRKEGQNVTLSCEQNLNHDAMYWYRQDPGQGLRLIYYSQIVNDFQKGDIAEGYSVSREKKESFPLTVTSAQKNPTAFYLCASDPGLDTIAGNQPQHFGDGTRLSIL.

This clone has only a few counts. V usage is TRBV4-3 and J usage is TRBJ2-7; TRBD2 matches 7 bases. V gave up 0 bases and J gave up 3 bases; unmatched junction bases: 11. The CDR3 loop spans 17 amino acids. Germline V gene lookup returns CDR1 LGHNA and CDR2 YSLEER. The CDR3 sequence: CASSQEAPGGGIYEQYF. DNA for the CDR3: TGCGCCAGCAGCCAAGAGGCCCCGGGCGGGGGAATCTACGAGCAGTACTTC.

V and J are TRBV19 and TRBJ2-7, with 8 bases identical to TRBD1. CDR1 LNHDA and CDR2 SQIVND come from the germline V gene (reference sequence). The CDR3 loop spans 15 amino acids. The ends lost 5 bases at V and 0 bases at J; junction bases unmatched: 6. The CDR3: CASSRPTGGSYEQYF. The CDR3 region has the DNA TGTGCCAGTAGTCGGCCTACAGGGGGCTCCTACGAGCAGTACTTC.

The chain employs TRBV6-4 and TRBJ2-1; 10 nucleotides match TRBD2. V shed 0 bases and J 9 bases; nucleotides not matched to a gene: 5. Germline values: CDR1 MRHNA, CDR2 SNTAGT. CDR3 size: 15 residues. CDR3 in DNA: TGTGCCAGCAGTGACTCCCCAGCGGGGGGGGGTGAGCAGTTCTTC. This codes for CASSDSPAGGGEQFF.

V gene TRBV6-6 combines with J gene TRBJ1-6, with 9 bases that match TRBD1. The length of the CDR3 is 16 residues. Germline values: CDR1 MNHNY, CDR2 SVGAGI (reference sequence). V trimming: 6 bases; J trimming: 4 bases; junction bases outside the gene matches: 7. The CDR3 nucleotides read TGTGCCAGCAGCCCGGACAGGGGCGAATATAATTCACCCCTCCACTTT. It specifies CASSPDRGEYNSPLHF.

As to this clone: Other DNA sequences in the sample encode the same CDR3. V gene TRBV18 combines with J gene TRBJ2-7; TRBD1 agrees at 9 bases. Germline lookup yields CDR1 KGHSH and CDR2 LQKENI. This CDR3 has 14 amino acids. The V segment lost 3 bases and the J segment 2 bases; nucleotides outside the gene matches: 2. CDR3 sequence reads: CASSPGQGPYEQYF. In DNA form, the CDR3 reads TGTGCCAGCTCACCGGGACAGGGCCCCTACGAGCAGTACTTC.

V and J are TRBV7-3 and TRBJ2-1, with TRBD2 identical over 8 bases. CDR1 and CDR2 (germline): SGHTA, FQGTGA. The CDR3 covers 16 residues. Trimming took 4 bases from V and 5 from J; bases not matched to a gene: 10. The CDR3 DNA sequence: TGTGCCAGCAGCTCCCAGGCCGGGGGGGTTCACAATGAGCAGTTCTTC. Protein sequence: CASSSQAGGVHNEQFF.

The V gene is TRBV11-1, the J gene TRBJ1-6, with TRBD1 matching 8 bases. The germline V gene has CDR1 SGHAT and CDR2 FQDESV (reference sequence). This CDR3 has 15 amino acids. V trimming: 5 bases; J trimming: 7 bases; junction bases outside the gene matches: 7. CDR3 in DNA: TGTGCCAGCAGCGGATCAGGACAGGGCAATTCACCCCTCCACTTT. Protein: CASSGSGQGNSPLHF.

The V call is TRBV5-4, the J call TRBJ2-1, with D possibly being TRBD2 (7 bases). V lost 5 bases to trimming and J lost 2 bases, with 23 bases between them. The CDR3 consists of 18 residues. CDR1 and CDR2 (germline): SGHNT, YYREEE (reference sequence). This CDR3 is CASSAPTFWGGPYNEQFF. In DNA, the CDR3 is TGTGCCAGCAGTGCGCCGACGTTTTGGGGGGGGCCCTACAATGAGCAGTTCTTC.

The chain uses TRBV6-5 and TRBJ1-1, with 7 bases that match TRBD1. The length of the CDR3 is 16 residues. V shed 0 bases, J shed 0 bases, and the junction held 4 bases outside the gene matches. CDR1 and CDR2 (germline): MNHEY, SVGAGI. CDR3 in DNA: TGTGCCAGCAGTTACTCGGCAGGGGGTCTGAACACTGAAGCTTTCTTT. It encodes CASSYSAGGLNTEAFF.

The rearrangement joins TRBV19 to TRBJ2-5, with D possibly being TRBD2 (6 bases). This CDR3 has 14 residues. The germline CDR1 and CDR2 sequences are LNHDA and SQIVND (reference sequence). V was shortened by 4 bases and J by 1 base, with 10 bases between the two germline ends. CDR3 amino acids: CASSTRDFQETQYF. CDR3 nucleotide sequence: TGTGCCAGTAGTACCCGGGACTTCCAAGAGACCCAGTACTTC.

CDR3 sequence (DNA): TGTGCCGTCCGTCAGATGGTTAACACCGGGGAGCTGTTTTTT. It specifies CAVRQMVNTGELFF. The J gene is TRBJ2-2, the V gene TRBV6-5; D is unresolved. Trimming removed 11 bases from V and 2 bases from J, with 15 bases in between. Germline V CDR1 and CDR2: MNHEY, SVGAGI. The CDR3 has 14 residues.

CDR3 bases: TGTGCCAGCAGTGATATAGCGAACACCGGGGAGCTGTTTTTT. This translates into CASSDIANTGELFF. V gene TRBV6-1 combines with J gene TRBJ2-2; D is uncertain. Germline CDR1 MNHNS, CDR2 SASEGT. V dropped 3 bases and J dropped 0 bases, with 5 bases sitting between them. CDR3 length: 14 amino acids.

The rearrangement joins TRBV5-1 to TRBJ2-1; tentative D call: TRBD1 (6 bases). Germline-derived CDR1 and CDR2 are SGHRS and YFSETQ. With 3 bases removed from V and 5 bases from J, the gap between germline ends came to 12 bases. The CDR3 spans 14 residues. CDR3 region: CASSSQGGDNEQFF. In nucleotides, the CDR3 is TGCGCCAGCAGCTCTCAAGGGGGAGACAATGAGCAGTTCTTC.

The V and J genes are TRBV25-1 and TRBJ1-1; D unresolved. Germline V lookup: CDR1 MGHDK, CDR2 SYGVNS. V gave up 2 bases and J gave up 0 bases, with 7 bases separating them. The CDR3 sequence is 14 residues long. CDR3 DNA: TGTGCCAGCAGTGAAGAGCGTTTGAACACTGAAGCTTTCTTT. It yields the protein CASSEERLNTEAFF.

The genes are TRBV2 and TRBJ2-5; a weak D match, TRBD2 (5 bases). This CDR3 has 18 amino acids. The V gene lost 3 bases and the J gene lost 2 bases, with 22 bases spanning the gap. From germline, CDR1 is SNHLY and CDR2 FYNNEI. The CDR3 region is CASSDGSSRDWGQETQYF. The CDR3 DNA follows: TGTGCCAGCAGTGATGGGAGCTCCCGGGATTGGGGACAAGAGACCCAGTACTTC.

This clone was seen just once. The CDR3 DNA sequence: TGTGCCAGCAGTTTACAGGGGACGGGTGCCGCCACTGAAGCTTTCTTT. Residues: CASSLQGTGAATEAFF. The rearrangement uses TRBV27 and TRBJ1-1; tentative D call: TRBD1 (6 bases). This CDR3 is built from 16 residues. Germline CDR1 reads MNHEY; CDR2 reads SMNVEV (reference sequence). The V end lost 2 bases, the J end lost 4 bases, and 17 bases lay between the germline ends.

The chain links TRBV7-9 to TRBJ2-2, with D perhaps TRBD2 (6 bases). V shed 1 base and J shed 5 bases, with 8 bases lying between them. Germline V lookup: CDR1 SEHNR, CDR2 FQNEAQ (reference sequence). This CDR3 spans 14 amino acids. The CDR3 DNA is TGTGCCAGCAGCTTAGGGAGCGGGACCGGGGAGCTGTTTTTT. This codes for CASSLGSGTGELFF.

Only a few counts were recorded for this clone. The chain uses TRBV6-5 and TRBJ1-4, with TRBD1 matching 9 bases. This CDR3 comprises 15 residues. Trimming removed 4 bases from V and 8 bases from J; junction bases left unmatched: 8. The germline CDR1 and CDR2 sequences are MNHEY and SVGAGI. This chain's CDR3 is CASSSPDRGGEKLFF. DNA for the CDR3: TGTGCCAGCAGTTCCCCGGACAGGGGAGGGGAAAAACTGTTTTTT.

The chain is built from TRBV28 and TRBJ2-3, with 10 bases lining up with TRBD2. The CDR3 is made up of 19 amino acids. The germline CDR1 and CDR2 sequences are MDHEN and SYDVKM. V was pared by 5 bases and J by 2 bases, with 16 bases of the junction left unmatched. The CDR3: CASSPSSGGRPSPTDTQYF. The DNA for the CDR3 is TGTGCCAGCAGTCCATCTAGCGGGGGCCGACCCTCCCCCACAGATACGCAGTATTTT.

The J gene is TRBJ1-6, the V gene TRBV7-8, with TRBD1 matching 8 bases. The CDR3 contains 16 residues. CDR1 is SGHVS and CDR2 is FQNEAQ in the germline V gene. V lost 2 bases and J lost 6; bases outside the gene matches: 6. DNA for the CDR3: TGTGCCAGCAGCTTATACGGTGGACAGGGTAATTCACCCCTCCACTTT. It translates to CASSLYGGQGNSPLHF.

This clone showed up just once. The chain is built from TRBV19 and TRBJ1-2, with no clear D. Germline V gene sequence: CDR1 LNHDA, CDR2 SQIVND (reference sequence). V was shortened by 3 bases and J by 5 bases, with 16 bases between the two germline ends. This CDR3 region has 15 residues. The CDR3 DNA reads as TGTGCCAGTAGTATGAGAAACCTCTCCCCTTATGGCTACACCTTC. Protein sequence: CASSMRNLSPYGYTF.

The chain employs TRBV19 and TRBJ2-7, with 7 bases that match TRBD1. This CDR3 is 13 amino acids long. Germline CDR1 reads LNHDA; CDR2 reads SQIVND (reference sequence). V was pared by 5 bases and J by 11 bases, with 12 bases of the junction left unmatched. The CDR3 sequence is CASSPNSQGTKYF. In DNA form, the CDR3 reads TGTGCCAGTAGTCCCAACTCACAGGGGACCAAGTACTTC. The whole variable domain, filled in from reference TRBV19 and TRBJ2-7, reads DGGITQSPKYLFRKEGQNVTLSCEQNLNHDAMYWYRQDPGQGLRLIYYSQIVNDFQKGDIAEGYSVSREKKESFPLTVTSAQKNPTAFYLCASSPNSQGTKYFGPGTRLTVT.

This clone has at least ten counts. V gene TRBV5-5 combines with J gene TRBJ1-1; a weak D match, TRBD1 (6 bases). This CDR3 comprises 15 residues. The ends were cut back, 1 base at V and 6 bases at J, with 16 bases in the middle. Germline CDR1 is SGHKS and CDR2 is YYEKEE (reference sequence). The CDR3 loop reads CASSLPGALYAEAFF. In nucleotides, the CDR3 is TGTGCCAGCAGCTTGCCAGGGGCGCTTTATGCTGAAGCTTTCTTT. The full variable domain, its missing parts supplied by reference TRBV5-5 and TRBJ1-1, is DAGVTQSPTHLIKTRGQQVTLRCSPISGHKSVSWYQQVLGQGPQFIFQYYEKEERGRGNFPDRFSARQFPNYSSELNVNALLLGDSALYLCASSLPGALYAEAFFGQGTRLTVV.